The sequence of this TCR beta chain was determined in a study of control samples from healthy donors and cancer patients. Sequencing was performed with immunoSEQ multiplex PCR; in TCRdb, only in-frame clones are kept and a portion is missing. The repertoire has around 55,000 clones, approximately 85% of them found once; the top ten carry 3.5% to 4.5%. V lost 5 bases and J 3 bases, leaving 16 bases between the germline ends. CDR3 size: 15 residues. Germline CDR1 SEHNR, CDR2 FQNEAQ (reference sequence). The rearrangement joins TRBV7-9 to TRBJ1-1, with TRBD1 as a possible D gene (5 bases). The TCR was taken from a man between 50 and 59 years old in good health. Sequenced input: blood. The CDR3 nucleotides are TGTGCCAGCAGCCTCCCCCAGGGAGGGGACACTGAAGCTTTCTTT. Amino acids: CASSLPQGGDTEAFF.